The 7 T cell receptor beta chains below come from one sample, sequenced in a study of graft-versus-host responses after intestinal transplantation. These TCRs are of unknown antigen specificity. Sequenced by immunoSEQ multiplex PCR; TCRdb stores in-frame clones only, minus some. The sample includes some 110,000 clones, around 94% of them seen just once. The material was unstimulated CD8+ T cells sorted from spleen or lymph node cells, obtained before transplant. These receptors originate from a human donor who was the organ donor for an intestinal transplant.

This clone was found once. The CDR3 DNA is TGTGCCAGCAGCGGATGGTTGGGCTACTTCCCGGCCGGGGAGCTGTTTTTT. Its protein is CASSGWLGYFPAGELFF. The V call is TRBV7-9, the J call TRBJ2-2; D call uncertain. This CDR3 is built from 17 residues. Looked up from germline, CDR1 is SEHNR and CDR2 is FQNEAQ (reference sequence). V dropped 5 bases and J dropped 6 bases, with 22 bases sitting between them.

This clone appeared once. V is TRBV30 and J is TRBJ2-7; D gene ambiguous. CDR3 size: 14 residues. V lost 0 bases and J lost 4, with 13 bases in between. Germline-derived CDR1 and CDR2 are GTSNPN and SVGIG (reference sequence). For the CDR3, the DNA is TGTGCCTGGAGTGTACCCGACCCCCCTTACGAGCAGTACTTC. Translation: CAWSVPDPPYEQYF.

This clone was recorded once. The rearrangement links TRBV30 to TRBJ2-3; D possibly corresponds to TRBD2 (6 bases). The length of the CDR3 is 15 residues. Germline CDR1 and CDR2: GTSNPN and SVGIG (reference sequence). Trimming pared 4 bases from V and 2 bases from J, leaving 16 bases between. The CDR3 spells CAWTNVGGPTDTQYF. CDR3 nucleotides: TGTGCCTGGACTAATGTAGGAGGGCCCACAGATACGCAGTATTTT.

This clone was seen more than once but under ten times. The rearrangement links TRBV7-6 to TRBJ1-4; D call uncertain. The CDR3 has 13 residues. Trimming shortened V by 1 base and J by 11 bases, and 11 bases separated the two germline ends. The germline gives CDR1 SGHVS, CDR2 FNYEAQ. CDR3 nucleotides: TGTGCCAGCAGCTTAGGACCAGTGGGCAAACTGTTTTTT. This sequence encodes CASSLGPVGKLFF.

The V call is TRBV28, the J call TRBJ2-5, with unresolved D. The CDR3 extends over 14 amino acids. Germline CDR1 reads MDHEN; CDR2 reads SYDVKM. The V end was cut by 5 bases, the J end by 3 bases, with 13 bases between. The CDR3: CASSLLHLEETQYF. The DNA of the CDR3 is TGTGCCAGCAGTCTACTACACCTGGAAGAGACCCAGTACTTC.

The genes are TRBV5-6 and TRBJ2-1; the D is unclear. CDR1 is SGHDT and CDR2 is YYEEEE in the germline V gene. Trimming removed 2 bases from V and 3 bases from J, with 12 bases in between. This CDR3 comprises 15 residues. The CDR3 spells CASSLSTSLYNEQFF. The DNA of the CDR3 is TGTGCCAGCAGCTTAAGTACCTCCCTCTACAATGAGCAGTTCTTC.

This chain connects TRBV7-3 to TRBJ2-1; TRBD2 might be the D (6 bases). Germline values: CDR1 SGHTA, CDR2 FQGTGA. The CDR3 sequence is 15 residues long. V lost 5 bases, J lost 0 bases, and 11 bases lay in between. The CDR3 nucleotides read TGTGCCAGCAGCCCACGGGAGAACTCCTACAATGAGCAGTTCTTC. It encodes CASSPRENSYNEQFF.